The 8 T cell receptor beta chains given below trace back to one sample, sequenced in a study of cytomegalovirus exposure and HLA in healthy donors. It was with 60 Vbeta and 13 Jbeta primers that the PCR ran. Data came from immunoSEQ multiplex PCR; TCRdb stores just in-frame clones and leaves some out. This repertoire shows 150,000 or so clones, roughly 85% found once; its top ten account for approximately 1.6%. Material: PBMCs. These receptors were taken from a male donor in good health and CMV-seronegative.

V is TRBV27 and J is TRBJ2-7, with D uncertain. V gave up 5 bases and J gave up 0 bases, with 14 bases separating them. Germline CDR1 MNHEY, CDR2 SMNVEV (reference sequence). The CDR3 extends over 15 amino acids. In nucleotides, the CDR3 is TGTGCCAGCAGTCCCGTATTGATGGCCTCCTACGAGCAGTACTTC. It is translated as CASSPVLMASYEQYF.

The CDR3 sequence is CASSPTSGGETQYF. DNA for the CDR3: TGTGCCAGCAGCCCCACGTCGGGAGGAGAGACCCAGTACTTC. The chain carries TRBV9 and TRBJ2-5; 7 bases agree with TRBD2. V lost 4 bases and J lost 4; bases outside the gene matches: 7. The CDR3 is 14 residues long. Germline V gene sequence: CDR1 SGDLS, CDR2 YYNGEE.

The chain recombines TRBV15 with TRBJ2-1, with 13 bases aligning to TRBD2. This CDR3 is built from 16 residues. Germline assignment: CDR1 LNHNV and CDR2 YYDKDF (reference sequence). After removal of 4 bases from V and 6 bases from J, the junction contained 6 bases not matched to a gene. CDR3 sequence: CATSKKLAGGGNEQFF. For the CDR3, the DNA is TGTGCCACCAGCAAAAAACTAGCGGGAGGGGGCAATGAGCAGTTCTTC.

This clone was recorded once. The CDR3, as DNA: TGTGCCAGCAGAATTGCGGAAGTCTATAATTCACCCCTCCACTTT. Translation gives CASRIAEVYNSPLHF. The genes are TRBV6-6 and TRBJ1-6; no clear D gene. Trimming took 6 bases from V and 3 from J, leaving 12 bases between them. Germline assignment: CDR1 MNHNY and CDR2 SVGAGI (reference sequence). The CDR3 consists of 15 residues.

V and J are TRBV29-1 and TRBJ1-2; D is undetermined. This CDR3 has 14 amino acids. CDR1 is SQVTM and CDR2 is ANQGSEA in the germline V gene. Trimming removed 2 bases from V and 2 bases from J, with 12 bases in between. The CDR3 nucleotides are TGCAGCGTTGAAACTCACGCCTTAAACTATGGCTACACCTTC. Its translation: CSVETHALNYGYTF.

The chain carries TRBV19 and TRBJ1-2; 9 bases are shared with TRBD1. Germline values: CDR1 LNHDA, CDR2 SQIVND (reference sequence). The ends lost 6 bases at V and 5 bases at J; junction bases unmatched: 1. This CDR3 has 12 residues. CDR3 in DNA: TGTGCCAGTAGACAGGGGGCTTATGGCTACACCTTC. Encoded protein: CASRQGAYGYTF.

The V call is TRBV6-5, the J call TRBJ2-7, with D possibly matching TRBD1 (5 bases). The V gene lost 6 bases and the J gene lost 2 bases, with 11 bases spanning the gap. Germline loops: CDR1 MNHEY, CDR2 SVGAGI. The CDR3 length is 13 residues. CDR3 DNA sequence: TGTGCCAGCAGAGCGACAGCACCCTACGAGCAGTACTTC. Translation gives CASRATAPYEQYF.

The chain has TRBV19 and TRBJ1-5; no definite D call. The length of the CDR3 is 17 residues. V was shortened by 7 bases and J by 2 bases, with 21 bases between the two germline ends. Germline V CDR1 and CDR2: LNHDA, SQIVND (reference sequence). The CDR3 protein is CASIQDHSGFGNQPQHF. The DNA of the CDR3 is TGTGCCAGTATTCAGGATCATAGCGGGTTTGGCAATCAGCCCCAGCATTTT.